The 18 T cell receptor beta chains reported below all come from one sample, sequenced in a study of T cell responses to AZD1222 COVID-19 vaccine. The data were produced by immunoSEQ multiplex PCR, yet TCRdb's version contains in-frame clones alone and is incomplete. The table lists about 120,000 clones, about 90% of them singletons. The sequenced sample was peripheral blood, obtained on day 0 of AZD1222 vaccination. These receptors all stem from an adult in good health.

This chain uses TRBV4-3 with TRBJ1-2; no clear D. Germline assignment: CDR1 LGHNA and CDR2 YSLEER. V lost 0 bases, J lost 4 bases, and 9 bases lay in between. CDR3 length equals 14 residues. This chain's CDR3 is CASSQDYGSYGYTF. The CDR3 DNA reads TGCGCCAGCAGCCAAGATTACGGGTCCTATGGCTACACCTTC.

This clone is a singleton in its sample. The chain carries TRBV2 and TRBJ1-6; 7 positions agree with TRBD1. The CDR3 length is 13 residues. V was clipped by 7 bases and J by 7 bases; unmatched bases: 4. Germline V gives CDR1 SNHLY, CDR2 FYNNEI. The CDR3 sequence is CASNRDSNSPLHF. The CDR3 region has the DNA TGTGCCAGCAACCGGGACAGCAATTCACCCCTCCACTTT.

The CDR3, as DNA: TGCGCCAGCAGCCAAGATCCCGACGGCTCTTATGGCTACACCTTC. This codes for CASSQDPDGSYGYTF. This rearrangement joins TRBV4-3 to TRBJ1-2; D is ambiguous. The ends were cut back, 0 bases at V and 5 bases at J, with 13 bases in the middle. CDR1 LGHNA and CDR2 YSLEER come from the germline V gene. The CDR3 length is 15 residues.

The V call is TRBV2, the J call TRBJ2-5; D gene ambiguous. This CDR3 region has 14 residues. Germline lookup yields CDR1 SNHLY and CDR2 FYNNEI. V was pared by 4 bases and J by 4 bases, with 13 bases between. CDR3 DNA sequence: TGTGCCAGCAGTGGGGCCGCCTGGGGAGAGACCCAGTACTTC. Encoded protein: CASSGAAWGETQYF.

The chain joins TRBV7-2 to TRBJ2-3; tentatively, D is TRBD2 (5 bases). The CDR3 loop spans 14 amino acids. Trimming pared 1 base from V and 6 bases from J, leaving 11 bases between. Germline CDR1 reads SGHTA; CDR2 reads FQGNSA. The CDR3 here is CASSLGGLGDTQYF. For the CDR3, the DNA is TGTGCCAGCAGCTTAGGCGGGTTAGGGGATACGCAGTATTTT.

The chain employs TRBV2 and TRBJ2-1; D gene unclear. V was cut by 1 base and J by 2 bases, with 9 bases left in between. The CDR3 runs to 15 residues. Per germline, CDR1 SNHLY and CDR2 FYNNEI. The CDR3, as DNA: TGTGCCAGCAGTGAAGTCAGGCAGCCCTACAATGAGCAGTTCTTC. Its protein product is CASSEVRQPYNEQFF.

The DNA for the CDR3 is TGCGCCAGCAGCTTGGCCCCTAGCGGAGCCAATGAGCAGTTCTTC. It encodes CASSLAPSGANEQFF. The V and J genes are TRBV5-1 and TRBJ2-1, with TRBD2 identical over 7 bases. V lost 0 bases, J lost 6 bases, and 6 bases stayed unmatched. CDR3 length: 15 amino acids. CDR1 SGHRS and CDR2 YFSETQ come from the germline V gene.

The rearrangement uses TRBV9 and TRBJ2-1, with D perhaps matching TRBD1 (7 bases). Germline V gene lookup returns CDR1 SGDLS and CDR2 YYNGEE. Between the trimmed V and J ends, which lost 4 bases and 4 bases, there was a span of 15 bases. The CDR3 totals 15 residues. The CDR3: CASSPSGGQYNEQFF. The DNA of the CDR3 is TGTGCCAGCAGCCCCTCAGGGGGGCAATACAATGAGCAGTTCTTC.

The chain carries TRBV14 and TRBJ2-3, with a possible D match to TRBD2 (7 bases). The CDR3 runs to 16 residues. Germline V gene data show CDR1 as SGHDN and CDR2 as FVKESK. V lost 5 bases and J lost 2, with 17 bases in between. The CDR3 DNA reads as TGTGCCAGCAGCGACTGGGAGGGGGGCCTCACAGATACGCAGTATTTT. Protein product: CASSDWEGGLTDTQYF.

The chain couples TRBV7-8 to TRBJ2-1, with D possibly matching TRBD1 (7 bases). This CDR3 has 13 amino acids. V was cut by 2 bases and J by 9 bases, with 11 bases left in between. CDR1 and CDR2 from the germline V gene are SGHVS and FQNEAQ. CDR3 nucleotides: TGTGCCAGCAGCTTACGGAGGGACAGTGAGCAGTTCTTC. Its translation is CASSLRRDSEQFF.

This rearrangement joins TRBV30 to TRBJ1-5; no clear D. Trimming left V 3 bases short and J 8 bases short, with 14 bases between. CDR1 is GTSNPN, CDR2 SVGIG, per germline (reference sequence). This CDR3 contains 13 residues. This CDR3 reads CAWSRGPAEPQHF. Here the CDR3 DNA reads TGTGCCTGGAGCCGTGGACCGGCAGAGCCCCAGCATTTT.

The chain combines TRBV6-5 with TRBJ1-1, with D maybe TRBD1 (6 bases). Germline-derived CDR1 and CDR2 are MNHEY and SVGAGI. This CDR3 region has 13 residues. V lost 2 bases, J lost 6 bases, and 10 bases lay in between. The CDR3 DNA follows: TGTGCCAGCAGTTACGGAGGGGGATCTGAAGCTTTCTTT. Residues: CASSYGGGSEAFF.

The chain combines TRBV18 with TRBJ1-1, with 9 bases matching TRBD1. The V and J ends lost 4 bases and 3 bases, in that order; junction bases with no gene match: 12. The germline gives CDR1 KGHSH, CDR2 LQKENI. This CDR3 contains 17 residues. The CDR3 sequence: CASSLNRQGQGDTEAFF. CDR3 in DNA: TGTGCCAGCTCACTAAACCGACAGGGACAGGGTGACACTGAAGCTTTCTTT.

This clone turned up a few times. The chain links TRBV30 to TRBJ2-4; 14 bases match TRBD2. Germline CDR1 is GTSNPN and CDR2 is SVGIG (reference sequence). The J segment lost 12 bases and the V segment lost 2 bases, leaving 6 bases of the junction unmatched. There are 14 residues in the CDR3. CDR3 nucleotides: TGTGCCTGGAGTAAGACTAGCGGGGGGGCCCGTCAGTACTTC. It encodes CAWSKTSGGARQYF. Full variable domain (rest looked up from reference TRBV30 and TRBJ2-4): SQTIHQWPATLVQPVGSPLSLECTVEGTSNPNLYWYRQAAGRGLQLLFYSVGIGQISSEVPQNLSASRPQDRQFILSSKKLLLSDSGFYLCAWSKTSGGARQYFGAGTRLSVL.

CDR3 in amino acids: CASSLLSEPNSPLHF. In DNA, the CDR3 is TGTGCCAGCAGCTTGTTGAGTGAACCCAATTCACCCCTCCACTTT. This chain uses TRBV5-8 with TRBJ1-6; D gene uncertain. V lost 1 base to trimming and J lost 7 bases, with 12 bases between them. The CDR3 runs 15 residues. Germline V lookup: CDR1 SGHTS, CDR2 YDEGEE.

Here the CDR3 DNA reads TGTGCCAGTAGTATCAGGGACCTAACTCCTGTCTATGGCTACACCTTC. Translated, it gives CASSIRDLTPVYGYTF. J is TRBJ1-2 and V is TRBV19; D possibly corresponds to TRBD1 (5 bases). Between the trimmed V and J ends, which lost 3 bases and 4 bases, there was a span of 18 bases. The CDR3 loop spans 16 amino acids. Germline assignment: CDR1 LNHDA and CDR2 SQIVND (reference sequence).

The chain couples TRBV28 to TRBJ2-7; TRBD1 matches 11 bases. This CDR3 has 15 residues. The junction had 0 bases not matched to a gene; V was cut back by 2 bases and J by 0 bases. Germline lookup yields CDR1 MDHEN and CDR2 SYDVKM. This chain's CDR3 is CASSLGTGGSYEQYF. The CDR3, as DNA: TGTGCCAGCAGTTTAGGGACAGGGGGCTCCTACGAGCAGTACTTC.

V gene TRBV27 combines with J gene TRBJ2-2; D uncertain. The CDR3 loop spans 15 amino acids. Germline V gene lookup returns CDR1 MNHEY and CDR2 SMNVEV (reference sequence). The germline V and J ends were trimmed by 3 bases and 6 bases, with 14 bases remaining between them. Here the CDR3 DNA reads TGTGCCAGCAGTTTCTACGGAGCAGGTGCCGGGGAGCTGTTTTTT. This translates into CASSFYGAGAGELFF.